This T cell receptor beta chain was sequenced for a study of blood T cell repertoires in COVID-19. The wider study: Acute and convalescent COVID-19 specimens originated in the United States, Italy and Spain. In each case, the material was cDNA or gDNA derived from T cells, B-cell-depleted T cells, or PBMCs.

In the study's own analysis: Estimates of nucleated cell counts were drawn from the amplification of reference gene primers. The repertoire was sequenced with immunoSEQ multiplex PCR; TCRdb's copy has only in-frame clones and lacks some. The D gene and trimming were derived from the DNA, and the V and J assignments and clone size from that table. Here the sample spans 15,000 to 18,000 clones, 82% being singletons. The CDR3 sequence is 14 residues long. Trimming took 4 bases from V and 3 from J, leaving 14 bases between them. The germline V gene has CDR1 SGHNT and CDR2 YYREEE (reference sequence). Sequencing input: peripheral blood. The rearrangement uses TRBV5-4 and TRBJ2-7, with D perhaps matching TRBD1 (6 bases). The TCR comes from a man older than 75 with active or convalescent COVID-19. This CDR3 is CASSPGTNLYEQYF. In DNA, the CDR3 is TGTGCCAGCAGCCCAGGGACAAACCTCTACGAGCAGTACTTC. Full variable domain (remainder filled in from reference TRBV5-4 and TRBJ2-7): ETGVTQSPTHLIKTRGQQVTLRCSSQSGHNTVSWYQQALGQGPQFIFQYYREEENGRGNFPPRFSGLQFPNYSSELNVNALELDDSALYLCASSPGTNLYEQYFGPGTRLTVT.